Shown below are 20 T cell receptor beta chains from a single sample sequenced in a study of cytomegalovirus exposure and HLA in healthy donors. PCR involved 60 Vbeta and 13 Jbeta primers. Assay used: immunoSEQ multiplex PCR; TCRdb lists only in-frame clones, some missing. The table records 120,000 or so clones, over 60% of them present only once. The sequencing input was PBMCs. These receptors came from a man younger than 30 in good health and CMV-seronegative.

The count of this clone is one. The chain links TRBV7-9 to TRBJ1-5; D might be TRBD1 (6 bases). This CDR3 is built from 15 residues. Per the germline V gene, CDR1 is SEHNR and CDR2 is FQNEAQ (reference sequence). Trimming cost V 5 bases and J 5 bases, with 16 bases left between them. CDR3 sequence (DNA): TGTGCCAGCAGCCTGACAGGCTTCGGGGATCAGCCCCAGCATTTT. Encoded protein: CASSLTGFGDQPQHF.

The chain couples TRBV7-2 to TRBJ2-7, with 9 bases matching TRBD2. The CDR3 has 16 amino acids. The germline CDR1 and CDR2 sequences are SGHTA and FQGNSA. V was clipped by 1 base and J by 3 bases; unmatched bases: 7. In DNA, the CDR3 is TGTGCCAGCAGCTTAGTCAGGACTAGCGCTAACTACGAGCAGTACTTC. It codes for CASSLVRTSANYEQYF.

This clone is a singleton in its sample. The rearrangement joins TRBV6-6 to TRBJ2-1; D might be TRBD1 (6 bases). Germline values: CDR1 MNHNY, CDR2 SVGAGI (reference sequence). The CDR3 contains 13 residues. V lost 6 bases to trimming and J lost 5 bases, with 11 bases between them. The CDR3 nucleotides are TGTGCCAGCAGCGGGGACATAAACAATGAGCAGTTCTTC. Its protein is CASSGDINNEQFF.

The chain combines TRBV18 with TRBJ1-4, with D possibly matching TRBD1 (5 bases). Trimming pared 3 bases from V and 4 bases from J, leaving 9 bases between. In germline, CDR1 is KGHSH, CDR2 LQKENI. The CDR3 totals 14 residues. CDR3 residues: CASSPEQGNEKLFF. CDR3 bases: TGTGCCAGCTCACCTGAGCAGGGTAATGAAAAACTGTTTTTT.

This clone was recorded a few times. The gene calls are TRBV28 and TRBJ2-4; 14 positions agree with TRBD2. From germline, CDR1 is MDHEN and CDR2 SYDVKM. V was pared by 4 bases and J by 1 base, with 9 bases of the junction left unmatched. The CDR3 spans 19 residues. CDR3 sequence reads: CASSSTGLAGEAAKNIQYF. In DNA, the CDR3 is TGTGCCAGCAGTTCAACGGGACTAGCGGGAGAGGCGGCCAAAAACATTCAGTACTTC.

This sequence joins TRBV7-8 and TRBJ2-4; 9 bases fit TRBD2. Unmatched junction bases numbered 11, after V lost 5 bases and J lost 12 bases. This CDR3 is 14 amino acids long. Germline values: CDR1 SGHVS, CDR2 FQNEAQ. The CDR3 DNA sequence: TGTGCCAGCAGCCCAGTACCGGGACTAGCCAATCAGTACTTC. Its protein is CASSPVPGLANQYF.

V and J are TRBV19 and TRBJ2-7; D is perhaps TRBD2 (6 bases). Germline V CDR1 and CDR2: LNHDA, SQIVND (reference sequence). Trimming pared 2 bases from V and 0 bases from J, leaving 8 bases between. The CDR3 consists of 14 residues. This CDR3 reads CASSISGSSYEQYF. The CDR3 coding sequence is TGTGCCAGTAGTATATCCGGGAGCTCCTACGAGCAGTACTTC.

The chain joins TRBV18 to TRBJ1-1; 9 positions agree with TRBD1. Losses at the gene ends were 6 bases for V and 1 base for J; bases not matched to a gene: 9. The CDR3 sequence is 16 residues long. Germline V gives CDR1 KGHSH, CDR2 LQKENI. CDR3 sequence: CASSLATTGGNTEAFF. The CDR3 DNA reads TGTGCCAGCTCGCTGGCGACGACAGGGGGGAACACTGAAGCTTTCTTT.

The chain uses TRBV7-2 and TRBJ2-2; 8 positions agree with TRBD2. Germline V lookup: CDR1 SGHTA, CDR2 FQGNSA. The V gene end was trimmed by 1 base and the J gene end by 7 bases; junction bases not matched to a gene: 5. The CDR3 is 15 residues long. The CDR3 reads CASSLVGLAGGELFF. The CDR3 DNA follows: TGTGCCAGCAGCTTAGTCGGACTAGCTGGCGGGGAGCTGTTTTTT. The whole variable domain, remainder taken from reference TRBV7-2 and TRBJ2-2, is GAGVSQSPSNKVTEKGKDVELRCDPISGHTALYWYRQSLGQGLEFLIYFQGNSAPDKSGLPSDRFSAERTGGSVSTLTIQRTQQEDSAVYLCASSLVGLAGGELFFGEGSRLTVL.

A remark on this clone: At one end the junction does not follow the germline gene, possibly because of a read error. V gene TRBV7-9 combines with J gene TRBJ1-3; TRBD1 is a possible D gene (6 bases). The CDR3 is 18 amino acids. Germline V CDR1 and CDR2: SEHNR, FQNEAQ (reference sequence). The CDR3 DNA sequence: TGTTCCAGCAGCTCCCCTCCGGGACACCAATTCTCTGGAAACACCATATATTTT. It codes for CSSSSPPGHQFSGNTIYF.

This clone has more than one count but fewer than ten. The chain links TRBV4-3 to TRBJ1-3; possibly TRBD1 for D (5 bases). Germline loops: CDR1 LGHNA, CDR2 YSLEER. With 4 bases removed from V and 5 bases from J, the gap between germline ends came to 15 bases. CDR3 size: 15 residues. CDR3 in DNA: TGCGCCAGCAGCCCCTCGACAGTTTACAGAAACACCATATATTTT. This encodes CASSPSTVYRNTIYF.

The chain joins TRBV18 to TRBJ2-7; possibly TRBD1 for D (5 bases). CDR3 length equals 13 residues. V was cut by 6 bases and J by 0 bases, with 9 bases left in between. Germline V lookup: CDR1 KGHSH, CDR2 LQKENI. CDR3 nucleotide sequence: TGTGCCAGCTCGCCGACAGACTCCTACGAGCAGTACTTC. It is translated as CASSPTDSYEQYF.

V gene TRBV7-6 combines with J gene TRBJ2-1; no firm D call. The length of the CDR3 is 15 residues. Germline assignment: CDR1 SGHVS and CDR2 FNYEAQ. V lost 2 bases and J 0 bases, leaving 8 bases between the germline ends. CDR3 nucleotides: TGTGCCAGCAGCTTAAGAGTGAGCTCCTACAATGAGCAGTTCTTC. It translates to CASSLRVSSYNEQFF. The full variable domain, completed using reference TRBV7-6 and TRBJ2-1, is GAGVSQSPRYKVTKRGQDVALRCDPISGHVSLYWYRQALGQGPEFLTYFNYEAQQDKSGLPNDRFSAERPEGSISTLTIQRTEQRDSAMYRCASSLRVSSYNEQFFGPGTRLTVL.

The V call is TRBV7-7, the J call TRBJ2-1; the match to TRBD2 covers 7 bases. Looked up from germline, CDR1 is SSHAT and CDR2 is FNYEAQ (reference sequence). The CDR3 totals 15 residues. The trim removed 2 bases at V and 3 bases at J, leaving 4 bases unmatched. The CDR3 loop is CASSLKAGHYNEQFF. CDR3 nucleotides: TGTGCCAGCAGCTTAAAAGCGGGGCACTACAATGAGCAGTTCTTC.

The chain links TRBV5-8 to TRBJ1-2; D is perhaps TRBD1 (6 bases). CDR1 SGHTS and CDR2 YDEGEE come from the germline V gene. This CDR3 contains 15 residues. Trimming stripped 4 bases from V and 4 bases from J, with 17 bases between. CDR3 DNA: TGTGCCAGCAGCCTTGCGGACAGACAGAGCTATGGCTACACCTTC. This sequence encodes CASSLADRQSYGYTF.

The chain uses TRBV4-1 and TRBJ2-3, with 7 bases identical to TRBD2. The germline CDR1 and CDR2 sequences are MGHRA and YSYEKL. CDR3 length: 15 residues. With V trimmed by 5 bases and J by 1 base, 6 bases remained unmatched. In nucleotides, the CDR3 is TGCGCCAGCAGCACCCGGGACTACGGCACAGATACGCAGTATTTT. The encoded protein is CASSTRDYGTDTQYF.

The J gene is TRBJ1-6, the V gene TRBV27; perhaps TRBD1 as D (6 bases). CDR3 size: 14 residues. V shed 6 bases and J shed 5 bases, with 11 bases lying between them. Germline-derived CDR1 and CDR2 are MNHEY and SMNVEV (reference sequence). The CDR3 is CASSTGQNNSPLHF. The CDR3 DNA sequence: TGTGCCAGCAGCACCGGACAGAATAATTCACCCCTCCACTTT.

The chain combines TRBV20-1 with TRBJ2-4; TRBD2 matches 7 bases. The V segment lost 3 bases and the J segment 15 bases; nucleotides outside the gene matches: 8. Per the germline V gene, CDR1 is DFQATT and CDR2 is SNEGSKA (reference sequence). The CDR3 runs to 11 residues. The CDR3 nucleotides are TGCAGTGCTAGCTTGGGGACTATTTCGTACTTC. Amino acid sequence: CSASLGTISYF.

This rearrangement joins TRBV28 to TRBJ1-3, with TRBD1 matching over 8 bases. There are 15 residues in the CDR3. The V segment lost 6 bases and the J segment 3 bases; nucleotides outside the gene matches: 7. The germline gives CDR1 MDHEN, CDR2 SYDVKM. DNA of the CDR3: TGTGCCAGCAGCTACGGACAGGGAGTTGGAAACACCATATATTTT. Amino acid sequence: CASSYGQGVGNTIYF.

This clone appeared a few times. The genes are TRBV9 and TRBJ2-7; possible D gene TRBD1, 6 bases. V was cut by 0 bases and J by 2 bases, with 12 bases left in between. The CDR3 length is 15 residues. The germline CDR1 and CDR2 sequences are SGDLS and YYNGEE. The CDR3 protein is CASSVETGQTYEQYF. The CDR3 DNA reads TGTGCCAGCAGCGTAGAGACGGGACAAACCTACGAGCAGTACTTC.